This record concerns one T cell receptor (beta chain) sequence. This sample was included in a study of OX40 agonist ivuxolimab in advanced cancers. The CDR3 length is 14 residues. Per the germline V gene, CDR1 is MRHNA and CDR2 is SNTAGT. With V trimmed by 3 bases and J by 4 bases, 0 bases remained unmatched. Only in-frame clones appear in the TCRdb table, and some are missing; sequencing was by immunoSEQ multiplex PCR. Altogether approximately 56,000 clones are present, roughly nine tenths being singletons, with the ten largest covering 11% to 15%. This specimen was CD4+ or CD8+ T cells sorted from blood, taken in a trial of the OX40 agonist ivuxolimab. V gene TRBV6-4 combines with J gene TRBJ2-1; 10 bases agree with TRBD2. This clonotype was sampled from an adult with an advanced solid tumor such as melanoma, head and neck, liver or kidney cancer. The CDR3 bases are TGTGCCAGCAGTGATAGCGGGGGGTACAATGAGCAGTTCTTC. Translated: CASSDSGGYNEQFF.